This TCR beta chain was sequenced for a study of T cell responses to AZD1222 COVID-19 vaccine. Whole-study findings and limits: The peak T cell response came first, and repertoires were sampled only after it. Baseline seropositivity characterized only a handful of AZD1222 recipients. The study found Spike-specific TCR breadth and depth rose after two AZD1222 doses.

The J segment lost 4 bases and the V segment lost 3 bases, leaving 13 bases of the junction unmatched. Germline V gene data show CDR1 as DFQATT and CDR2 as SNEGSKA (reference sequence). The CDR3 is 16 residues long. Pooled in the analysis were second doses at about 4 or about 12 weeks. As concerns this clone: Its antigen is currently unknown.

Clones were sequenced by immunoSEQ multiplex PCR, and TCRdb holds only the in-frame ones, with some missing. The sample lists under 120,000 clones; about 85% were seen once. The chain employs TRBV20-1 and TRBJ1-2; the match to TRBD1 covers 8 bases. The receptor's source is an adult who received the AZD1222 COVID-19 vaccine. Sequenced here: peripheral blood, sampled 28 days after the second AZD1222 dose. This CDR3 is CSASDSRSGGFYGYTF. In DNA, the CDR3 is TGCAGTGCTAGTGACAGTCGGTCAGGGGGCTTCTATGGCTACACCTTC.